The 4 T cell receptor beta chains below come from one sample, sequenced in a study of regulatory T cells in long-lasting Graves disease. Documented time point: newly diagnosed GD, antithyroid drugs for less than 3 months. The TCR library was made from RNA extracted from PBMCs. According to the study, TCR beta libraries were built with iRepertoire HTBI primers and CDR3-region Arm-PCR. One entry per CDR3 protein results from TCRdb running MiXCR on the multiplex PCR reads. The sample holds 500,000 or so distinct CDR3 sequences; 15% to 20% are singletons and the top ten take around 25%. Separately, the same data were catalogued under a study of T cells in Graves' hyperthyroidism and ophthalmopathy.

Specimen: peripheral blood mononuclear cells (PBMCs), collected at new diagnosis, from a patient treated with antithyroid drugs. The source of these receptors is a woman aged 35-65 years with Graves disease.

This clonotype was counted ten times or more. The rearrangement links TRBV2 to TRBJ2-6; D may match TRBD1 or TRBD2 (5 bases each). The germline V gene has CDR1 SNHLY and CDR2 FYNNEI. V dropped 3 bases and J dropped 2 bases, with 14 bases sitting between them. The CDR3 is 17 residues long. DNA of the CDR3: TGTGCCAGCAGTGAGGGGGTAGGTGCGGCTGGGGCCAACGTCCTGACTTTC. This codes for CASSEGVGAAGANVLTF.

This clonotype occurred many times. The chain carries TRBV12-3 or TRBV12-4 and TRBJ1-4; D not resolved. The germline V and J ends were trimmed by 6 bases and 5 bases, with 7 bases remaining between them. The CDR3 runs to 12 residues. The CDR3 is CASRTLNEKLFF. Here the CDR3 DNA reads TGTGCCAGCAGGACCTTAAATGAAAAACTGTTTTTT.

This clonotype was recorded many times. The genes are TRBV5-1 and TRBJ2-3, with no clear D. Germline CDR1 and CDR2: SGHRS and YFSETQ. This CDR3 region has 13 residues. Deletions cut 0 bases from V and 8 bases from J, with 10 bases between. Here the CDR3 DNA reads TGCGCCAGCAGCTTGGCAGAGCACACTACGCAGTATTTT. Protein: CASSLAEHTTQYF.

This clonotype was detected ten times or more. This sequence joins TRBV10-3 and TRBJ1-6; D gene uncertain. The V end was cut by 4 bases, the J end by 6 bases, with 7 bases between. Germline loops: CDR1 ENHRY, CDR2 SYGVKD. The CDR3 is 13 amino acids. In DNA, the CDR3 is TGTGCCATCAGTGGAGACCTTAATTCACCCCTCCACTTT. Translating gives CAISGDLNSPLHF.